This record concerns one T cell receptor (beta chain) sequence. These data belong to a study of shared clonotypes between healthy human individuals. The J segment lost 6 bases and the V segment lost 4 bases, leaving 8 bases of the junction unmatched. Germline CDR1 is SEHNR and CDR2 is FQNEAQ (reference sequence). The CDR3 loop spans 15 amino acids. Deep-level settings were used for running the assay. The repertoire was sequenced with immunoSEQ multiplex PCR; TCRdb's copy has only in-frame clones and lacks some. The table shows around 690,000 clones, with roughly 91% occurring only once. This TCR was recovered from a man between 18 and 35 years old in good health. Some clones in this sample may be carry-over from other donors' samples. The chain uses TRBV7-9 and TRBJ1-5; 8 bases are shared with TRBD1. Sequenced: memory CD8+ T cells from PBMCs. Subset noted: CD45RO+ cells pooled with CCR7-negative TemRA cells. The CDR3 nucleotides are TGTGCCAGCAGCTCAGCGGACAGGGAAGGTCAGCCCCAGCATTTT. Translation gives CASSSADREGQPQHF.